The sequence of this TCR beta chain was determined in a study of CD8+CD57+ T cells in acquired aplastic anemia (dated by TCRdb to the late 2010s). Regarding the study in general: A mean of approximately 3 ug of DNA, ranging from roughly 0.19 to 27.4 ug, was extracted from sorted CD4+ and CD8+ cells. An average of about 10 million reads for CD4+ cells and roughly 11 million reads for CD8+ cells was obtained from healthy donor samples. Broader findings and caveats from the paper: CD8+ Simpson's diversity did not differ significantly between patients and healthy controls (P=0.060). Approximately 27 CD8+ CDR3 sequences were found in both patients and controls but appeared to be highly expressed in patients and within the immunodominant clones of the patients.

In this study, sorted CD4+ and CD8+ T cells from the blood of healthy subjects and of severe aplastic anemia patients had their TCR repertoires deep-sequenced. Ficoll-Paque density gradient centrifugation was used to isolate peripheral blood mononuclear cells. Before DNA was extracted, CD4+ and CD8+ T cells were sorted using either FACS or magnetic beads. This clonotype turned up a few times. What antigen it recognizes has not been identified. An end of the junction does not agree with germline; a read error may underlie this. Profiling of TCR beta VDJ combinations and CDR3 sequences used genomic DNA as the template. An Illumina HiSeq 2000 was the platform used for TCR repertoire sequencing. In the source study's methods: Repertoire assessment relied on Simpson's diversity index, CDR3 size and DJ length profiles, and TRBV/TRBJ rearrangement plots. The most abundant DNA sequence in the deep sequencing data was taken as the immunodominant clone. CDR3 amino acid sequences were checked for sharing between subjects and were compared against published repertoires and the VDJdb database. TCRdb passed the public sequencing reads through fastp at Q25 and MiXCR, retaining productive beta sequences. Duplicate CDR3 protein sequences are folded into a single record with the most common DNA and genes. These V and J calls are TCRdb output, not the study's own analysis. For this sample the table gives 75,000 to 90,000 distinct CDR3 sequences, of which about half were detected only once. The ten largest clonotypes hold approximately 70% of the sample.

CDR1 SGDLS and CDR2 YYNGEE were looked up in the germline V gene. From the cysteine up to the phenylalanine, the CDR3 has a length of 14 residues. Only the CDR3 portion is preserved as DNA: 42 bases, with reading frame beginning at the first base. The chain links TRBV9 with TRBJ2-1; the D gene is possibly TRBD1 or TRBD2, with 5 bases matching each. The source material was sorted CD4+, CD8+, or CD8+CD57+ T cells (not recorded which) from PBMCs. This receptor was obtained from a human donor in good health, serving as a control. The CDR3 region has the sequence CASSSERGYNGQFF. The DNA sequence reads TGTGCCAGCAGCTCGGAGAGGGGATACAATGGGCAGTTCTTC.